The rows below give T cell receptor beta chains drawn from one sample of a study of blood T cell repertoires in COVID-19. Data came from immunoSEQ multiplex PCR; TCRdb stores just in-frame clones and leaves some out. The top ten clones hold 6% to 8.5% of a sample with 70,000 to 95,000 clones, 88% of them seen once. Sequencing was carried out using peripheral blood. The receptors stem from a man in his sixties or seventies with acute or convalescent COVID-19. The CDR3 runs from the conserved cysteine through the conserved F or W. Fields, in order: V gene, D gene, J gene, clone size, CDR3 protein, CDR3 DNA. The D gene is left open where the match is weak. Only some rows state a clone size, as once, few, many or a class for expanded clones.

V: TRBV9; D: NA; J: TRBJ2-2; size: few; CDR3: CASSVGMNYLNTGELFF; DNA: TGTGCCAGCAGCGTAGGAATGAACTACCTGAACACCGGGGAGCTGTTTTTT
V: TRBV10-1; D: NA; J: TRBJ1-1; size: NA; CDR3: CASSVYMNTEAFF; DNA: TGCGCCAGCAGTGTTTACATGAACACTGAAGCTTTCTTT
V: TRBV18; D: NA; J: TRBJ1-5; size: NA; CDR3: CASSPAAGSNQPQHF; DNA: TGTGCCAGCTCACCCGCGGCAGGGAGCAATCAGCCCCAGCATTTT
V: TRBV5-1; D: TRBD1; J: TRBJ2-2; size: NA; CDR3: CASSLDSGQGRTGELFF; DNA: TGCGCCAGCAGCTTAGATTCGGGACAGGGAAGAACCGGGGAGCTGTTTTTT
V: TRBV28; D: NA; J: TRBJ2-7; size: NA; CDR3: CASSSAGTKFYEQYF; DNA: TGTGCCAGCAGTTCAGCCGGGACAAAGTTCTACGAGCAGTACTTC
V: TRBV5-4; D: TRBD1; J: TRBJ2-7; size: once; CDR3: CASSLDRGIYEQYF; DNA: TGTGCCAGCAGCTTGGACAGGGGAATCTACGAGCAGTACTTC
V: TRBV29-1; D: NA; J: TRBJ2-1; size: NA; CDR3: CSVGGNEQFF; DNA: TGCAGCGTTGGAGGCAATGAGCAGTTCTTC
V: TRBV19; D: NA; J: TRBJ2-5; size: NA; CDR3: CASMSSAAAQETQYF; DNA: TGTGCCAGTATGTCCTCGGCGGCAGCCCAAGAGACCCAGTACTTC
V: TRBV6-5; D: TRBD2; J: TRBJ2-7; size: NA; CDR3: CASSRGLAGAYEQYF; DNA: TGTGCCAGCAGCCGAGGACTAGCGGGAGCCTACGAGCAGTACTTC
V: TRBV6-5; D: NA; J: TRBJ1-6; size: NA; CDR3: CASTSGQNYNSPLHF; DNA: TGTGCCAGCACCTCGGGACAAAACTATAATTCACCCCTCCACTTT
V: TRBV24-1; D: NA; J: TRBJ2-1; size: NA; CDR3: CATSDPPGGEQFF; DNA: TGTGCCACCAGTGACCCCCCGGGTGGTGAGCAGTTCTTC
V: TRBV9; D: TRBD2; J: TRBJ2-1; size: NA; CDR3: CASSSGSGGSSYNEQFF; DNA: TGTGCCAGCAGCTCTGGTAGCGGGGGGAGCTCCTACAATGAGCAGTTCTTC
V: TRBV5-6; D: TRBD1; J: TRBJ2-1; size: NA; CDR3: CASSYGQGADEQFF; DNA: TGTGCCAGCAGTTATGGACAGGGGGCCGATGAGCAGTTCTTC
V: TRBV10-3; D: NA; J: TRBJ2-2; size: NA; CDR3: CAISESLNTGELFF; DNA: TGTGCCATCAGTGAGTCTTTAAACACCGGGGAGCTGTTTTTT
V: TRBV7-9; D: NA; J: TRBJ2-3; size: NA; CDR3: CASSLGERVTTDTQYF; DNA: TGTGCCAGCAGCTTGGGAGAGCGGGTTACCACAGATACGCAGTATTTT
V: TRBV18; D: TRBD1; J: TRBJ2-2; size: few; CDR3: CASSPPGQGAGELFF; DNA: TGTGCCAGCTCACCACCGGGACAGGGGGCCGGGGAGCTGTTTTTT
V: TRBV6-4; D: TRBD1; J: TRBJ1-2; size: NA; CDR3: CASSTGTGTGGYTF; DNA: TGTGCCAGCAGTACCGGGACAGGGACGGGTGGCTACACCTTC
V: TRBV5-1; D: TRBD1; J: TRBJ2-5; size: NA; CDR3: CASSQGDIQETQYF; DNA: TGCGCCAGCAGCCAGGGGGATATACAAGAGACCCAGTACTTC
V: TRBV4-3; D: NA; J: TRBJ2-1; size: NA; CDR3: CASSQERNNEQFF; DNA: TGCGCCAGCAGCCAAGAGAGAAACAATGAGCAGTTCTTC
V: TRBV10-3; D: TRBD2; J: TRBJ2-1; size: few; CDR3: CAISEPALGGLAGVDNNEQFF; DNA: TGTGCCATCAGTGAGCCGGCCCTCGGGGGACTAGCGGGAGTCGACAACAATGAGCAGTTCTTC
V: TRBV4-3; D: NA; J: TRBJ2-7; size: NA; CDR3: CASSQDRGRDEQYF; DNA: TGCGCCAGCAGCCAAGATAGGGGCAGAGATGAGCAGTACTTC
V: TRBV7-3; D: TRBD1; J: TRBJ1-6; size: NA; CDR3: CASSAGTANSPLHF; DNA: TGTGCCAGCAGCGCCGGGACAGCTAATTCACCCCTCCACTTT
V: TRBV6-5; D: TRBD1; J: TRBJ1-2; size: NA; CDR3: CASSPTGLMIRGYTF; DNA: TGTGCCAGCAGCCCGACAGGGCTCATGATACGTGGCTACACCTTC
V: TRBV2; D: TRBD1; J: TRBJ2-1; size: NA; CDR3: CASSDPRGHNEQFF; DNA: TGTGCCAGCAGTGACCCCAGGGGGCACAATGAGCAGTTCTTC
V: TRBV6-6; D: TRBD1; J: TRBJ1-1; size: NA; CDR3: CASRSGDRGRNSEAFF; DNA: TGTGCCAGCAGGTCGGGGGACAGGGGCAGGAACAGTGAAGCTTTCTTT
V: TRBV14; D: TRBD1; J: TRBJ2-4; size: NA; CDR3: CASSQTTGVKNIQYF; DNA: TGTGCCAGCAGCCAAACGACAGGGGTTAAAAACATTCAGTACTTC
V: TRBV4-2; D: TRBD2; J: TRBJ2-7; size: once; CDR3: CASSPGTSGSYEQYF; DNA: TGTGCCAGCAGCCCGGGGACTAGCGGGAGCTACGAGCAGTACTTC